This T cell receptor beta chain was retrieved from a study of post-analysis software for immune sequencing data. Study-wide background: Relapsing-remitting, secondary progressive and progressive-relapsing courses of multiple sclerosis were included.

This clonotype was recorded once. The target antigen is unknown. Study-wide points: Significantly decreased normalized Chao1 diversity was recorded for multiple sclerosis patients relative to controls. Co-batched samples clustered tightly together by F measure.

Tagging with unique molecular identifiers was a feature of the TCR beta cDNA libraries. TCRdb itself ran the PCR reads through MiXCR, one entry per CDR3 protein. The sample has about 560,000 distinct CDR3 sequences, about 44% seen once. The specimen was blood. This TCR came from a girl aged 5 to 17 with multiple sclerosis.

CDR3 DNA sequence: TGCAGTGCTATTACGGGCGGGACTAGCGGGAGGACAGATACGCAGTATTTT. Its protein product is CSAITGGTSGRTDTQYF. This chain links TRBV20-1 with TRBJ2-3; 15 positions match TRBD2. Germline lookup yields CDR1 DFQATT and CDR2 SNEGSKA (reference sequence). Unmatched junction bases numbered 8, after V lost 4 bases and J lost 3 bases. The CDR3 spans 17 residues.